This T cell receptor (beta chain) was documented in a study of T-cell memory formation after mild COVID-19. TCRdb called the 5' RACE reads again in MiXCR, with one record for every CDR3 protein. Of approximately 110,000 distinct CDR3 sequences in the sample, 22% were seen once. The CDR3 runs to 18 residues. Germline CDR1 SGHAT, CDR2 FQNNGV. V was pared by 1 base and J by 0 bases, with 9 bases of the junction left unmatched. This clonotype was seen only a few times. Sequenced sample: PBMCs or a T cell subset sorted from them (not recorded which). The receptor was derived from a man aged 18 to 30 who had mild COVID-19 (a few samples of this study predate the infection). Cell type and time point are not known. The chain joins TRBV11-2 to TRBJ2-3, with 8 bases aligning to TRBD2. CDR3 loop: CASSLAPTSGESTDTQYF. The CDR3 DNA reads TGTGCCAGCAGCTTAGCCCCCACTAGCGGAGAGAGCACAGATACGCAGTATTTT.